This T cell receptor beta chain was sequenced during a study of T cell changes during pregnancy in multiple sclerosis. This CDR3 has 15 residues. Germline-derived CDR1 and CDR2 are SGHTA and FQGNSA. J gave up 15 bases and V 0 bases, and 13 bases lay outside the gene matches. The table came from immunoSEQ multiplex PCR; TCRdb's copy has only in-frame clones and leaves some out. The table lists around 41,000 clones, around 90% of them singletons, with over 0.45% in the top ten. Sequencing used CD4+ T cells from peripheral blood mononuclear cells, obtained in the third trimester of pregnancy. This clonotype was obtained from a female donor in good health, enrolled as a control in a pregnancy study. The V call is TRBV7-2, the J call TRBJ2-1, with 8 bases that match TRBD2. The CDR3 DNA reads TGTGCCAGCAGCTTAGCAAGGGTAGCGGGAAGGCTCCTGTTCTTC. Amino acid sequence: CASSLARVAGRLLFF. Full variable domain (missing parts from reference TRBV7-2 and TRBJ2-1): GAGVSQSPSNKVTEKGKDVELRCDPISGHTALYWYRQSLGQGLEFLIYFQGNSAPDKSGLPSDRFSAERTGGSVSTLTIQRTQQEDSAVYLCASSLARVAGRLLFFGPGTRLTVL.